These 3 T cell receptor beta chains originate from one sample sequenced in a study of neurological immune-mediated disorders. TCRdb itself ran the 5' RACE reads through MiXCR, one entry per CDR3 protein. The sample includes about 66,000 distinct CDR3 sequences, almost 3.5% of them seen just once. The sequenced material came from PBMCs. The source is a man in his forties with multiple sclerosis.

In this sample, this clonotype turned up many times. The rearrangement links TRBV20-1 to TRBJ2-2; 7 nucleotides align to TRBD1. The CDR3 has 16 amino acids. Germline V gene lookup returns CDR1 DFQATT and CDR2 SNEGSKA (reference sequence). V gave up 4 bases and J gave up 2 bases; unmatched junction bases: 10. The chain's CDR3 is CSAKQFDRANTGELFF. CDR3 bases: TGCAGTGCTAAACAATTCGACAGGGCTAACACCGGGGAGCTGTTTTTT.

This clonotype has at least ten counts. V is TRBV24-1 and J is TRBJ2-3, with 11 bases aligning to TRBD1. The J segment lost 3 bases and the V segment lost 7 bases, leaving 5 bases of the junction unmatched. This CDR3 is built from 15 residues. Per the germline V gene, CDR1 is KGHDR and CDR2 is SFDVKD. The CDR3 loop is CATSAGTGGTDTQYF. CDR3 coding DNA: TGTGCCACCAGCGCCGGGACAGGGGGAACAGATACGCAGTATTTT.

This clonotype was detected many times. This sequence joins TRBV20-1 and TRBJ1-2, with D possibly being TRBD1 (6 bases). Trimming removed 2 bases from V and 5 bases from J, with 12 bases in between. CDR1 is DFQATT, CDR2 SNEGSKA, per germline (reference sequence). The CDR3 extends over 13 amino acids. CDR3 residues: CSARRQGKYGYTF. CDR3 coding DNA: TGCAGTGCTAGACGCCAGGGGAAGTATGGCTACACCTTC.